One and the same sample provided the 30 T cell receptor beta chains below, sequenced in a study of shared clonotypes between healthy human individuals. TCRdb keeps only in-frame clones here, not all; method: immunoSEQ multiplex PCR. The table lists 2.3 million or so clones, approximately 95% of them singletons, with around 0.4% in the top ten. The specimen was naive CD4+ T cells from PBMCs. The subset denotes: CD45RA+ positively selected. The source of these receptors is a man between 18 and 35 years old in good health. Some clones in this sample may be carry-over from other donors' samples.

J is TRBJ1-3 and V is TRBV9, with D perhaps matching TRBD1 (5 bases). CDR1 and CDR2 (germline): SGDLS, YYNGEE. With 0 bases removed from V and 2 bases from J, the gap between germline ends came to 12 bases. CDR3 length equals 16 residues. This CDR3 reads CASSVGAGRTGNTIYF. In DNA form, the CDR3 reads TGTGCCAGCAGCGTAGGGGCAGGGAGGACTGGAAACACCATATATTTT.

CDR3 nucleotide sequence: TGTGCCAGCAGAGCCCGGGGAAGAGGTTCGAGTGGCTACACCTTC. This codes for CASRARGRGSSGYTF. The chain joins TRBV5-6 to TRBJ1-2; D gene ambiguous. The germline V gene encodes CDR1 SGHDT and CDR2 YYEEEE. V was trimmed by 5 bases and J by 7 bases, leaving 21 bases between them. This CDR3 is built from 15 residues.

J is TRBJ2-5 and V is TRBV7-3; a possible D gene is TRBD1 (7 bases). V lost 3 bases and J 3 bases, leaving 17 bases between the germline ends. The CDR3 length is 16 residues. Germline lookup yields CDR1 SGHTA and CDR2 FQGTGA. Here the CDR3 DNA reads TGTGCCAGCAGCTTTCGGAGGGGGCGCGGAGAAGAGACCCAGTACTTC. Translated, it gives CASSFRRGRGEETQYF.

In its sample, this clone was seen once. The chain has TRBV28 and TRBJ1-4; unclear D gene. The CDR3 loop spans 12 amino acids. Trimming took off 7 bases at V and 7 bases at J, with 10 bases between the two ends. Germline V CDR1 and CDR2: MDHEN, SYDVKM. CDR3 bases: TGTGCCAGCAACCAACAGCTTGAAAAACTGTTTTTT. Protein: CASNQQLEKLFF.

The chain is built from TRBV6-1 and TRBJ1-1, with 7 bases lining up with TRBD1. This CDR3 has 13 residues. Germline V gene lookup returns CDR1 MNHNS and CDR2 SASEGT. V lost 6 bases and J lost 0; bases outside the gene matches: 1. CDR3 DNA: TGTGCCAGCAGCCAGGGGGTGAACACTGAAGCTTTCTTT. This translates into CASSQGVNTEAFF.

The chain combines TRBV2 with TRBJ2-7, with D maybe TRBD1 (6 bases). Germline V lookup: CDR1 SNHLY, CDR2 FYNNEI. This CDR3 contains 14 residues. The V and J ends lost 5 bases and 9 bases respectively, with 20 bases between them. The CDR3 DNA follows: TGTGCCAGCAGTTTAGACAGGAGCTCTTCTATGCAGTACTTC. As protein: CASSLDRSSSMQYF.

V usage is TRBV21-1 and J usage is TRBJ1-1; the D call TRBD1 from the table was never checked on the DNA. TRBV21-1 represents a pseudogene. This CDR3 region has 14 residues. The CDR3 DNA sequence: TGTGCCAGTCCAGACCGGACAGGGAGCCCTGAAGCTTTCTTT. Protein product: CASPDRTGSPEAFF.

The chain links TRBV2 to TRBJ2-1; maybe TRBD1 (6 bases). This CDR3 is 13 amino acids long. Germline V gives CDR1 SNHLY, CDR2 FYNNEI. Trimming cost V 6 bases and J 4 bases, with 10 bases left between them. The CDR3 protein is CASSMDRYNEQFF. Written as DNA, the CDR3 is TGTGCCAGCAGCATGGACAGATACAATGAGCAGTTCTTC.

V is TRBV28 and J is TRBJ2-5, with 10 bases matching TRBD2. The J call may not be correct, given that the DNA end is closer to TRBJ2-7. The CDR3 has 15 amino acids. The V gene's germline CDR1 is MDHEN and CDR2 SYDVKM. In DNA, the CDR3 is TGTGCCAGCAGTAGCCACGGGACTAGCGCCTACGAGCAGTACTTC. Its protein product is CASSSHGTSAYEQYF.

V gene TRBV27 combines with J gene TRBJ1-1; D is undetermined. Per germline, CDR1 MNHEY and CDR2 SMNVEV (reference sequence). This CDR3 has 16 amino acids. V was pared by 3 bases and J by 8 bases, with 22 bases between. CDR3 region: CASSFLGVGEGREAFF. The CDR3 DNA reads TGTGCCAGCAGTTTTCTCGGGGTTGGGGAAGGGCGGGAAGCTTTCTTT.

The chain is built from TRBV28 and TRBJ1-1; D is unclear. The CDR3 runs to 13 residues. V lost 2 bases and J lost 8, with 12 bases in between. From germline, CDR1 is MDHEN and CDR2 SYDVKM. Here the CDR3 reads CASSLGFQVEAFF. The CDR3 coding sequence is TGTGCCAGCAGTTTAGGATTTCAGGTAGAAGCTTTCTTT.

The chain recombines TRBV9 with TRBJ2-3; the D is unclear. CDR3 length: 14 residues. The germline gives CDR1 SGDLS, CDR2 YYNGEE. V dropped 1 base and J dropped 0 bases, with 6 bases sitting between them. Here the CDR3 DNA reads TGTGCCAGCAGCGTATCAGCTAGCACAGATACGCAGTATTTT. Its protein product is CASSVSASTDTQYF.

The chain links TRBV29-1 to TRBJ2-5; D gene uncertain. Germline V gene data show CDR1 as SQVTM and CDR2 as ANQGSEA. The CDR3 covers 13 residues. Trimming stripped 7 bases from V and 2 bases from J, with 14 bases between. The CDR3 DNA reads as TGCAGCGGTCGTTGGCGGACGCAAGAGACCCAGTACTTC. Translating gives CSGRWRTQETQYF.

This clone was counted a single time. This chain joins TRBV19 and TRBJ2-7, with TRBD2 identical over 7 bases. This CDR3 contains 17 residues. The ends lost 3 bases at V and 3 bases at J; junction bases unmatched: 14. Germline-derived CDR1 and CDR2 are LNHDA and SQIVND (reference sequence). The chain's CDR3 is CASSMGLAETRNYEQYF. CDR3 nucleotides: TGTGCCAGTAGTATGGGTCTAGCGGAGACCAGAAACTACGAGCAGTACTTC.

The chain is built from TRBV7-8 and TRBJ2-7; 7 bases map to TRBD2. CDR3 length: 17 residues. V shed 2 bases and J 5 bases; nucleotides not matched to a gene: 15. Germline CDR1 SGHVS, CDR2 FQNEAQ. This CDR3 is CASSLRPPTSALNEQYF. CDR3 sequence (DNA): TGTGCCAGCAGCTTACGCCCACCTACTAGCGCGCTAAACGAGCAGTACTTC. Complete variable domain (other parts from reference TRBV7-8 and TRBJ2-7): GAGVSQSPRYKVAKRGQDVALRCDPISGHVSLFWYQQALGQGPEFLTYFQNEAQLDKSGLPSDRFFAERPEGSVSTLKIQRTQQEDSAVYLCASSLRPPTSALNEQYFGPGTRLTVT.

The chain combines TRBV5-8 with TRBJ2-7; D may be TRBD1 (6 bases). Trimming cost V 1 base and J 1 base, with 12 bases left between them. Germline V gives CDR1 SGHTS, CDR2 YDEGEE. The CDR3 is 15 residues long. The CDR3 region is CASSLSDRTSYEQYF. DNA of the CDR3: TGTGCCAGCAGCTTGAGCGACAGGACATCCTACGAGCAGTACTTC.

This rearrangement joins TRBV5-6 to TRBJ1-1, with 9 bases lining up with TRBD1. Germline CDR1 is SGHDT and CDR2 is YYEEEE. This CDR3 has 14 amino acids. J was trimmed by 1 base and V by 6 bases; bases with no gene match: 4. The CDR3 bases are TGTGCCAGCAAGCGGACAGGGGAGAACACTGAAGCTTTCTTT. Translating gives CASKRTGENTEAFF.

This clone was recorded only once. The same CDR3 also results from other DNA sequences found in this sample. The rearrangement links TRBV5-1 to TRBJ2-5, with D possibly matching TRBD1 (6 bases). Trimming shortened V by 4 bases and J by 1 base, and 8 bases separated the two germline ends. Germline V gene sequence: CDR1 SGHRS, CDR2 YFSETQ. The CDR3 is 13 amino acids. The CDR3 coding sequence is TGCGCCAGCAGCCGACAGGTCCAAGAGACCCAGTACTTC. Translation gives CASSRQVQETQYF.

The CDR3 nucleotides are TGTGCCAGCAGCCCCACTTCGGATACGCAGTATTTT. It encodes CASSPTSDTQYF. V is TRBV7-8 and J is TRBJ2-3, with D uncertain. The CDR3 sequence is 12 residues long. Germline CDR1 reads SGHVS; CDR2 reads FQNEAQ. Trimming cost V 5 bases and J 6 bases, with 9 bases left between them.

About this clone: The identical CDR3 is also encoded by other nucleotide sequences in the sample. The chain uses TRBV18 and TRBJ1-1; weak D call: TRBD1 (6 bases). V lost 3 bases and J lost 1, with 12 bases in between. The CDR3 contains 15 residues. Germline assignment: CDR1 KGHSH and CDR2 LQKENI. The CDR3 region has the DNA TGTGCCAGCTCACCGAACAGGGTAGAGAACACTGAAGCTTTCTTT. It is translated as CASSPNRVENTEAFF.

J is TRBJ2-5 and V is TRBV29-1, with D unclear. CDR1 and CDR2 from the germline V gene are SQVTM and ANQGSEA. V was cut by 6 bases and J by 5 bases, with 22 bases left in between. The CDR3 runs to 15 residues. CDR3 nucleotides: TGCAGCGTCCCCATTTGGGCACCTACCCTGGAGACCCAGTACTTC. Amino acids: CSVPIWAPTLETQYF.

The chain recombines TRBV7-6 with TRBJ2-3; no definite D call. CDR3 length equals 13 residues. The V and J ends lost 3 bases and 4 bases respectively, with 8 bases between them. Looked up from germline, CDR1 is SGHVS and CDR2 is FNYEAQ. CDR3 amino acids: CASSFGVADTQYF. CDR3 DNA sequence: TGTGCCAGCAGCTTTGGGGTGGCAGATACGCAGTATTTT.

The CDR3 DNA follows: TGTGCCAGCATAGGGAGGCAAGAGACCCAGTACTTC. This sequence encodes CASIGRQETQYF. The chain uses TRBV2 and TRBJ2-5; D is possibly TRBD2 (6 bases). This CDR3 region has 12 residues. V was cut by 7 bases and J by 2 bases, with 8 bases left in between. Germline CDR1 and CDR2: SNHLY and FYNNEI. The whole variable domain, filled in from reference TRBV2 and TRBJ2-5, reads EPEVTQTPSHQVTQMGQEVILRCVPISNHLYFYWYRQILGQKVEFLVSFYNNEISEKSEIFDDQFSVERPDGSNFTLKIRSTKLEDSAMYFCASIGRQETQYFGPGTRLLVL.

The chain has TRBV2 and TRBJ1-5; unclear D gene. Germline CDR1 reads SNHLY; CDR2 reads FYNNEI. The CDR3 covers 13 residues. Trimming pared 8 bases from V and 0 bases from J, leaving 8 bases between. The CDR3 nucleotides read TGTGCCAGCGTTGGGGATAGCAATCAGCCCCAGCATTTT. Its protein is CASVGDSNQPQHF.

CDR3 bases: TGTGCCAGCCGGACGACAGGGGGTCACGAAAAACTGTTTTTT. Translated: CASRTTGGHEKLFF. The V call is TRBV28, the J call TRBJ1-4; TRBD1 agrees at 9 bases. This CDR3 contains 14 residues. The V segment lost 8 bases and the J segment 8 bases; nucleotides outside the gene matches: 9. Germline assignment: CDR1 MDHEN and CDR2 SYDVKM.

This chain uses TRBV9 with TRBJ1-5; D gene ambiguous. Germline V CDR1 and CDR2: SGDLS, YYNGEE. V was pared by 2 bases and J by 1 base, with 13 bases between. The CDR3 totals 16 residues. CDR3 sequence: CASSVGWGGSNQPQHF. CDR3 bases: TGTGCCAGCAGCGTCGGATGGGGAGGGAGCAATCAGCCCCAGCATTTT.

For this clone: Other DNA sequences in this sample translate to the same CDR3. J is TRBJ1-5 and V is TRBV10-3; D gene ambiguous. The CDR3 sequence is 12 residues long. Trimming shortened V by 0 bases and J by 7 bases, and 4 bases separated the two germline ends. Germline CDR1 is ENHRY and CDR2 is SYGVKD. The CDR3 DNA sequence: TGTGCCATCAGTGAGTCAAGGCAGCCCCAGCATTTT. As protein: CAISESRQPQHF.

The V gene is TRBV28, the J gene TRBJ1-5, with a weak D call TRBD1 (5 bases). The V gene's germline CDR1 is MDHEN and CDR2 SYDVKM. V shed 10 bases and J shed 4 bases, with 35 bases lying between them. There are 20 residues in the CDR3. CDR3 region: CATDPLPPIRGPKGNQPQHF. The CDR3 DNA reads TGTGCCACCGACCCCCTCCCCCCCATCCGGGGCCCGAAAGGGAATCAGCCCCAGCATTTT.

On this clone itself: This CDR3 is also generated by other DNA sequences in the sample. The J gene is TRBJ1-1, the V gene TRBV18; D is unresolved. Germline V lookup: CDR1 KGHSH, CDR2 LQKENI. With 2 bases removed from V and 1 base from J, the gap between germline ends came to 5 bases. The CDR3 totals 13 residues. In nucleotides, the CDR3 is TGTGCCAGCTCACCAGGGCAGAACACTGAAGCTTTCTTT. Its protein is CASSPGQNTEAFF.

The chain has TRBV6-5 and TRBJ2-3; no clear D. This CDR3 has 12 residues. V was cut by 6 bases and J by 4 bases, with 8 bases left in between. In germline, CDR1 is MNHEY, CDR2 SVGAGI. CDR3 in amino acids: CASRGSADTQYF. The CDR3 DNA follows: TGTGCCAGCAGGGGAAGCGCAGATACGCAGTATTTT.